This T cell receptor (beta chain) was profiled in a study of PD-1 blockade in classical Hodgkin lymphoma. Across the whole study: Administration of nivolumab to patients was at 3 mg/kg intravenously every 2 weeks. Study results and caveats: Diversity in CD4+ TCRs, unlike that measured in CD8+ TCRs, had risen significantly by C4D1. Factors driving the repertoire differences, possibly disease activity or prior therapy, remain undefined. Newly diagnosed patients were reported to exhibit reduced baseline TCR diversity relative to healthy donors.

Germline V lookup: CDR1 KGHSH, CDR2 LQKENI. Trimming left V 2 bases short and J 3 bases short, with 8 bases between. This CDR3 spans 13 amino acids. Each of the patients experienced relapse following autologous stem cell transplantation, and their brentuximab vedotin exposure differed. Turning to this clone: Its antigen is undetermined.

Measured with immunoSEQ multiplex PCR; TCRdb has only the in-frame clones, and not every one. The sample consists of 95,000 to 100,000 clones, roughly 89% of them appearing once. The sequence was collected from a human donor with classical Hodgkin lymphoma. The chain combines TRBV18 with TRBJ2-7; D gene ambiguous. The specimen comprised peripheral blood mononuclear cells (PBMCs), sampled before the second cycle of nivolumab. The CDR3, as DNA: TGTGCCAGCTCACCAGGCAGCCTCTACGAGCAGTACTTC. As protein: CASSPGSLYEQYF.